These T cell receptor beta chains were read from a single sample in a study of regulatory T cells in long-lasting Graves disease. TCRdb processed the multiplex PCR reads anew with MiXCR; each CDR3 protein has one entry. The table has roughly 430,000 distinct CDR3 sequences, roughly 17% seen once; the top ten hold roughly 10%. These data were also filed under a second study, of T cells in Graves' hyperthyroidism and ophthalmopathy.

Sequenced here: peripheral blood mononuclear cells (PBMCs), sampled at new diagnosis, from a patient treated with antithyroid drugs. Receptors were obtained from a woman aged 25 to 39 with Graves disease. CDR3s include the opening cysteine and the closing phenylalanine or tryptophan.

V	J	CDR3
TRBV20-1	TRBJ2-7	CSARGIAGGISYEQYF
TRBV28	TRBJ1-6	CASSRLTGPYYNSPLHF
TRBV12-3/TRBV12-4	TRBJ2-6	CASSLGAASGANVLTF
TRBV4-1	TRBJ1-4	CASNNFKINEKLFF
TRBV30	TRBJ2-7	CAWSVPRTGPSYEQYF
TRBV6-1	TRBJ2-1	CASSTGQYNEQFF
TRBV4-3	TRBJ2-1	CASSQEREQSSYNEQFF
TRBV28	TRBJ2-7	CASSFRDSSYEQYF
TRBV7-6	TRBJ1-1	CASSLGGWNTEAFF
TRBV7-9	TRBJ1-2	CASSFRGVDGYTF
TRBV18	TRBJ2-7	CASSSTGSYEQYF
TRBV28	TRBJ2-3	CASIARGRTDTQYF
TRBV4-2	TRBJ2-3	CASSPRVAGAGGDTQYF
TRBV29-1	TRBJ2-1	CSVSTGAAEQFF
TRBV27	TRBJ1-5	CASSLLSNQPQHF
TRBV5-6	TRBJ2-1	CASSWGTVIEQFF
TRBV5-1	TRBJ2-1	CASSRDRTYQFF
TRBV24-1	TRBJ2-7	CATSDRTGTSYEQYF
TRBV11-2	TRBJ2-6	CASSSWDSSSGANVLTF
TRBV7-3	TRBJ2-1	CASSLSVGEGYFF
TRBV5-1	TRBJ2-5	CASRRGTSGGRETQYF
TRBV3-1	TRBJ2-1	CASSQEVAGNEQFF
TRBV6-1	TRBJ2-5	CASSGGGGQETQYF
TRBV19	TRBJ1-4	CASMTERADEKLFF
TRBV30	TRBJ1-5	CAWSLGIGSNQPQHF
TRBV9	TRBJ2-3	CASSVAQDGTDTQYF
TRBV28	TRBJ2-7	CATLGGSSYEQYF
TRBV20-1	TRBJ2-5	CSANSLGQGSQETQYF
TRBV30	TRBJ1-5	CAWSGMNSNQPQHF
TRBV4-3	TRBJ1-1	CASSQVAGTGDGAEAFF
TRBV6-2/TRBV6-3	TRBJ1-2	CASSPQGRNNYGYTF
TRBV28	TRBJ2-7	CASSFVPGQGNYEQYF
TRBV28	TRBJ2-4	CASSLVKPGLAGVMTKNIQYF
TRBV29-1	TRBJ1-3	CSARGQRNTIYF
TRBV11-3	TRBJ2-5	CASSPAGGPQYF
TRBV7-9	TRBJ2-3	CASSSMEDRTDTQYF
TRBV20-1	TRBJ1-5	CSASGRVGNQPQHF
TRBV4-3	TRBJ1-3	CASSQSRGVHSGNTIYF
TRBV4-1	TRBJ2-1	CASSSTLAGANNEQFF